This passage covers 29 T cell receptor beta chains from one sample sequenced in a study of cytomegalovirus exposure and HLA in healthy donors. The PCR made use of 60 Vbeta and 13 Jbeta primers. Repertoires were generated with immunoSEQ multiplex PCR, while TCRdb's copy carries only in-frame clones and drops some. This table holds about 160,000 clones. Sequenced: PBMCs. The receptor set was obtained from a man aged 25 to 45 in good health and CMV-seronegative.

The rearrangement links TRBV4-1 to TRBJ1-1; unclear D gene. The length of the CDR3 is 15 residues. Germline-derived CDR1 and CDR2 are MGHRA and YSYEKL. V was clipped by 0 bases and J by 5 bases, with 13 bases between them. DNA of the CDR3: TGCGCCAGCAGCCAAGAGGCCCAGGCTCTAACTGAAGCTTTCTTT. Translating it yields CASSQEAQALTEAFF.

The chain links TRBV5-1 to TRBJ2-7, with D possibly matching TRBD1 (5 bases). The CDR3 runs 17 residues. Trimming stripped 3 bases from V and 1 base from J, with 20 bases between. Germline CDR1 reads SGHRS; CDR2 reads YFSETQ. CDR3 bases: TGCGCCAGCAGCTCGCTAATGACGACAGCACTATCCTACGAGCAGTACTTC. As protein: CASSSLMTTALSYEQYF.

In regard to this clone: Its ends do not fully match the called genes, so a read error is possible. The CDR3 loop reads CASSLALQGVQDAQYF. The CDR3 DNA is TGCGCCAGCAGCTTGGCATTGCAGGGGGTTCAAGATGCGCAGTATTTT. The chain employs TRBV5-1 and TRBJ2-3, with 7 bases fitting TRBD1. CDR3 length equals 16 residues. From germline, CDR1 is SGHRS and CDR2 YFSETQ.

The chain recombines TRBV11-2 with TRBJ2-7; 7 bases agree with TRBD2. V lost 5 bases, J lost 5 bases, and 12 bases stayed unmatched. Germline V gene sequence: CDR1 SGHAT, CDR2 FQNNGV. CDR3 size: 15 residues. Written as DNA, the CDR3 is TGTGCCAGCAGCCGCTTGGGGGAGGGCCGGGACGAGCAGTACTTC. Translation gives CASSRLGEGRDEQYF.

This chain links TRBV29-1 with TRBJ2-5; 8 positions agree with TRBD2. The CDR3 has 13 residues. The V gene's germline CDR1 is SQVTM and CDR2 ANQGSEA. V was clipped by 7 bases and J by 11 bases; unmatched bases: 15. The CDR3 sequence is CSAGSGSYLEQYF. In nucleotides, the CDR3 is TGCAGCGCTGGAAGCGGGAGCTATTTGGAGCAGTACTTC.

The rearrangement links TRBV6-1 to TRBJ2-5; TRBD2 matches 8 bases. CDR3 length: 15 amino acids. The ends lost 4 bases at V and 11 bases at J; junction bases unmatched: 15. The germline CDR1 and CDR2 sequences are MNHNS and SASEGT. CDR3: CASSVPLAAVGRQYF. For the CDR3, the DNA is TGTGCCAGCAGTGTTCCACTAGCGGCCGTGGGGAGACAGTACTTC.

J is TRBJ1-6 and V is TRBV7-9, with D perhaps TRBD1 (5 bases). There are 16 residues in the CDR3. The germline gives CDR1 SEHNR, CDR2 FQNEAQ (reference sequence). V shed 5 bases and J shed 0 bases, with 11 bases lying between them. This CDR3 reads CASSGDRGSYNSPLHF. The CDR3 bases are TGTGCCAGCAGCGGCGACAGAGGCTCCTATAATTCACCCCTCCACTTT.

The chain carries TRBV6-5 and TRBJ2-5, with a tentative D call TRBD2 (6 bases). There are 13 residues in the CDR3. V lost 5 bases and J 6 bases, leaving 13 bases between the germline ends. Germline lookup yields CDR1 MNHEY and CDR2 SVGAGI. The CDR3 DNA reads as TGTGCCAGCAGTCGACCCGGGGGTCAGACCCAGTACTTC. Amino acid sequence: CASSRPGGQTQYF.

This rearrangement joins TRBV10-2 to TRBJ2-7, with D possibly matching TRBD1 (5 bases). Per the germline V gene, CDR1 is WSHSY and CDR2 is SAAADI. The CDR3 has 15 amino acids. V shed 5 bases and J shed 0 bases, with 14 bases lying between them. The CDR3 is CASSSLQGSSYEQYF. The CDR3 DNA follows: TGCGCCAGCAGTAGTCTTCAGGGTAGCTCCTACGAGCAGTACTTC.

The J gene is TRBJ1-5, the V gene TRBV28, with D possibly being TRBD1 (6 bases). Germline CDR1 reads MDHEN; CDR2 reads SYDVKM. The CDR3 is 14 residues long. V lost 6 bases and J lost 0, with 9 bases in between. The CDR3 is CASREDSSNQPQHF. Here the CDR3 DNA reads TGTGCCAGCAGGGAGGACAGTAGCAATCAGCCCCAGCATTTT.

The chain is built from TRBV11-3 and TRBJ2-5; TRBD2 aligns across 10 bases. The end of the DNA fits TRBJ2-7 better, so the J call may be wrong. The length of the CDR3 is 15 residues. Per the germline V gene, CDR1 is SGHNT and CDR2 is YENEEA. This CDR3 is CASSLGAGGPDEQYF. In nucleotides, the CDR3 is TGTGCCAGCAGCTTAGGAGCGGGAGGGCCGGACGAGCAGTACTTC.

This chain joins TRBV19 and TRBJ2-1, with 8 positions matching TRBD1. Germline V gene data show CDR1 as LNHDA and CDR2 as SQIVND (reference sequence). There are 20 residues in the CDR3. V trimming: 2 bases; J trimming: 6 bases; junction bases outside the gene matches: 21. The CDR3 reads CASSIFGMSRGTGRFNEQFF. The CDR3 DNA reads as TGTGCCAGTAGTATATTCGGTATGAGTCGGGGGACAGGAAGATTCAATGAGCAGTTCTTC.

The J gene is TRBJ2-1, the V gene TRBV5-1; 8 bases line up with TRBD2. The V segment lost 4 bases and the J segment 3 bases; nucleotides outside the gene matches: 9. The CDR3 has 16 residues. From germline, CDR1 is SGHRS and CDR2 YFSETQ. CDR3 sequence (DNA): TGCGCCAGCAGCCCGTACCCAGCGGGAGTCTACAATGAGCAGTTCTTC. It yields the protein CASSPYPAGVYNEQFF.

V and J are TRBV4-2 and TRBJ1-3, with no clear D. The CDR3 covers 15 residues. V was clipped by 0 bases and J by 0 bases, with 6 bases between them. The germline V gene has CDR1 LGHNA and CDR2 YNFKEQ. This CDR3 is CASSQDLSSGNTIYF. Written as DNA, the CDR3 is TGTGCCAGCAGCCAAGATTTGAGCTCTGGAAACACCATATATTTT.

The V and J genes are TRBV18 and TRBJ1-2; 8 bases map to TRBD1. After removal of 2 bases from V and 1 base from J, the junction contained 0 bases not matched to a gene. The CDR3 consists of 14 residues. In germline, CDR1 is KGHSH, CDR2 LQKENI. This CDR3 reads CASSPGQGNYGYTF. DNA for the CDR3: TGTGCCAGCTCACCAGGACAGGGTAACTATGGCTACACCTTC.

The rearrangement joins TRBV10-3 to TRBJ2-2; the match to TRBD2 covers 7 bases. The CDR3 has 14 amino acids. The V and J ends lost 8 bases and 3 bases, in that order; junction bases with no gene match: 6. In germline, CDR1 is ENHRY, CDR2 SYGVKD. The CDR3 nucleotides are TGTGCCATCTCCGGACTAGAGGACACCGGGGAGCTGTTTTTT. Its protein is CAISGLEDTGELFF.

The V gene is TRBV6-4, the J gene TRBJ2-2; 8 nucleotides agree with TRBD1. Germline loops: CDR1 MRHNA, CDR2 SNTAGT. V trimming: 3 bases; J trimming: 4 bases; junction bases outside the gene matches: 4. This CDR3 has 15 amino acids. The CDR3 nucleotides read TGTGCCAGCAGTGAGCAGGGGGCCAGCACCGGGGAGCTGTTTTTT. Amino acids: CASSEQGASTGELFF.

This rearrangement joins TRBV5-1 to TRBJ2-7, with 11 nucleotides matching TRBD1. Germline V gene sequence: CDR1 SGHRS, CDR2 YFSETQ. This CDR3 is built from 14 residues. The V and J ends lost 4 bases and 5 bases, in that order; junction bases with no gene match: 5. In DNA form, the CDR3 reads TGCGCCAGCAGCGGGACAGGGGGGTACAACGAGCAGTACTTC. Amino acids: CASSGTGGYNEQYF.

V is TRBV13 and J is TRBJ1-1; D perhaps matches TRBD1 (6 bases). The CDR3 has 16 amino acids. CDR1 and CDR2 from the germline V gene are PRHDT and FYEKMQ (reference sequence). V dropped 5 bases and J dropped 1 base, with 17 bases sitting between them. The CDR3 loop reads CASSGGAGSTNTEAFF. The CDR3 DNA follows: TGTGCCAGCAGCGGGGGGGCGGGGAGCACGAACACTGAAGCTTTCTTT.

The V and J genes are TRBV7-2 and TRBJ1-4; 8 bases agree with TRBD1. V lost 2 bases to trimming and J lost 14 bases; unmatched junction nucleotides: 7. CDR3 length equals 13 residues. Germline CDR1 is SGHTA and CDR2 is FQGNSA. The CDR3 region is CASSLLQGVKLFF. The CDR3 region has the DNA TGTGCCAGCAGCTTATTACAGGGGGTGAAGCTGTTTTTT. Based on the CDR3 plus reference TRBV7-2 and TRBJ1-4, the full variable domain is GAGVSQSPSNKVTEKGKDVELRCDPISGHTALYWYRQSLGQGLEFLIYFQGNSAPDKSGLPSDRFSAERTGGSVSTLTIQRTQQEDSAVYLCASSLLQGVKLFFGSGTQLSVL.

The gene calls are TRBV19 and TRBJ1-1; TRBD1 agrees at 8 bases. CDR1 and CDR2 from the germline V gene are LNHDA and SQIVND (reference sequence). CDR3 length equals 19 residues. With 2 bases clipped from V and 0 bases from J, the junction kept 14 bases outside the gene matches. This CDR3 is CASSIRILGQAPLNTEAFF. In DNA form, the CDR3 reads TGTGCCAGTAGTATACGGATATTGGGACAGGCCCCACTGAACACTGAAGCTTTCTTT.

This sequence joins TRBV2 and TRBJ2-5; the D gene is possibly TRBD1 (5 bases). Germline CDR1 and CDR2: SNHLY and FYNNEI. The V end was cut by 7 bases, the J end by 5 bases, with 17 bases between. There are 14 residues in the CDR3. The CDR3 DNA reads as TGTGCCAGCAATGGAAGGGGCAATGGGGAGACCCAGTACTTC. It translates to CASNGRGNGETQYF.

The chain links TRBV6-6 to TRBJ1-1, with D perhaps TRBD1 (5 bases). Germline lookup yields CDR1 MNHNY and CDR2 SVGAGI (reference sequence). This CDR3 has 12 residues. The V and J ends lost 5 bases and 7 bases respectively, with 11 bases between them. CDR3 loop: CASSPHRYEAFF. DNA for the CDR3: TGTGCCAGCAGTCCTCACAGGTATGAAGCTTTCTTT.

The V call is TRBV28, the J call TRBJ2-7; 7 bases align to TRBD2. V lost 6 bases to trimming and J lost 6 bases; unmatched junction nucleotides: 5. The germline CDR1 and CDR2 sequences are MDHEN and SYDVKM. CDR3 length: 12 amino acids. CDR3 bases: TGTGCCAGCAGCTCGGGGGAGGGCGAGCAGTACTTC. This sequence encodes CASSSGEGEQYF.

The chain employs TRBV5-1 and TRBJ2-7; 10 nucleotides line up with TRBD1. Germline CDR1 is SGHRS and CDR2 is YFSETQ. The ends lost 3 bases at V and 5 bases at J; junction bases unmatched: 5. This CDR3 spans 14 amino acids. The chain's CDR3 is CASSSGQGSHEQYF. The CDR3 DNA follows: TGCGCCAGCAGCTCGGGACAGGGGAGCCACGAGCAGTACTTC.

The CDR3 coding sequence is TGTGCCAGCAGGGCGCGGACCGGGGAGCTGTTTTTT. Encoded protein: CASRARTGELFF. The J gene is TRBJ2-2, the V gene TRBV6-5; no clear D. Germline-derived CDR1 and CDR2 are MNHEY and SVGAGI. The CDR3 runs to 12 residues. Trimming left V 6 bases short and J 5 bases short, with 7 bases between.

This chain joins TRBV27 and TRBJ2-3; TRBD2 matches at 14 bases. V was clipped by 7 bases and J by 3 bases; unmatched bases: 9. Germline CDR1 is MNHEY and CDR2 is SMNVEV (reference sequence). The CDR3 is made up of 17 amino acids. The CDR3 is CASTFGTSGSITDTQYF. In DNA form, the CDR3 reads TGTGCCAGCACCTTCGGGACTAGCGGGAGTATAACAGATACGCAGTATTTT.

The genes are TRBV4-3 and TRBJ2-3; 7 bases match TRBD2. The V segment lost 0 bases and the J segment 4 bases; nucleotides outside the gene matches: 10. Germline CDR1 reads LGHNA; CDR2 reads YSLEER. The CDR3 runs 17 residues. The CDR3 DNA follows: TGCGCCAGCAGCCAAGATTTGGGCGGGAGCGGGGCAGATACGCAGTATTTT. As protein: CASSQDLGGSGADTQYF.

This chain connects TRBV14 to TRBJ2-5; D uncertain. V was trimmed by 3 bases and J by 5 bases, leaving 16 bases between them. Germline V gene sequence: CDR1 SGHDN, CDR2 FVKESK. The CDR3 is 15 amino acids. The CDR3 reads CASSHPMGKLETQYF. In DNA, the CDR3 is TGTGCCAGCAGCCACCCAATGGGCAAGCTCGAGACCCAGTACTTC.